One sample yielded the 14 T cell receptor beta chains listed below, sequenced in a study of T cells in Graves' hyperthyroidism and ophthalmopathy. Amplified TCR beta CDR3 regions came from RNA transcripts. A first-round RT-PCR of the TCR CDR3 used the HTBI primer set. TCRdb reprocessed the multiplex PCR reads with MiXCR, giving one entry per CDR3 protein. The repertoire consists of around 400,000 distinct CDR3 sequences, with around 13% occurring once and the leading ten covering 9% to 9.5%. The sample comprised blood. The receptor set was obtained from a woman in her late teens or twenties with Graves' hyperthyroidism.

The V call is TRBV5-4, the J call TRBJ2-3; D is perhaps TRBD1 (6 bases). The CDR3 runs 18 residues. Germline CDR1 SGHNT, CDR2 YYREEE (reference sequence). Trimming removed 0 bases at V and 0 bases at J, with 17 bases between. Written as DNA, the CDR3 is TGTGCCAGCAGCTTGGCCATAACAGGGATTGGCAGCACAGATACGCAGTATTTT. The encoded protein is CASSLAITGIGSTDTQYF.

The table lists this clonotype with many counts. The V gene is TRBV7-2, the J gene TRBJ2-3; D is possibly TRBD1 (5 bases). V shed 1 base and J shed 2 bases, with 13 bases lying between them. There are 16 residues in the CDR3. From germline, CDR1 is SGHTA and CDR2 FQGNSA. The CDR3 coding sequence is TGTGCCAGCAGCTTAGTGGCAGGGAATCCCACAGATACGCAGTATTTT. Residues: CASSLVAGNPTDTQYF.

The chain joins TRBV15 to TRBJ2-1; tentative D call: TRBD1 (5 bases). This CDR3 contains 14 residues. V was shortened by 0 bases and J by 7 bases, with 10 bases between the two germline ends. Germline V lookup: CDR1 LNHNV, CDR2 YYDKDF (reference sequence). The CDR3 spells CATSRDHRQNEQFF. As DNA, the CDR3 is TGTGCCACCAGCAGAGATCACCGACAGAATGAGCAGTTCTTC.

This clonotype was counted many times. The chain is built from TRBV2 and TRBJ1-1; a possible D gene is TRBD1 (5 bases). Trimming removed 3 bases from V and 3 bases from J, with 23 bases in between. This CDR3 has 18 residues. CDR1 SNHLY and CDR2 FYNNEI come from the germline V gene. CDR3: CASSEFGTIGEKDTEAFF. DNA of the CDR3: TGTGCCAGCAGTGAGTTCGGGACCATAGGCGAGAAGGACACTGAAGCTTTCTTT. The whole variable domain, remainder taken from reference TRBV2 and TRBJ1-1, is EPEVTQTPSHQVTQMGQEVILRCVPISNHLYFYWYRQILGQKVEFLVSFYNNEISEKSEIFDDQFSVERPDGSNFTLKIRSTKLEDSAMYFCASSEFGTIGEKDTEAFFGQGTRLTVV.

The chain has TRBV20-1 and TRBJ2-7; 12 nucleotides align to TRBD2. The CDR3 is made up of 15 amino acids. Trimming took 5 bases from V and 1 from J; bases not matched to a gene: 6. Germline loops: CDR1 DFQATT, CDR2 SNEGSKA (reference sequence). The CDR3 sequence is CSAELAGGLSYEQYF. The DNA of the CDR3 is TGCAGTGCTGAACTAGCGGGGGGACTTTCCTACGAGCAGTACTTC.

There are a few counts of this clonotype. The CDR3 nucleotides read TGCAGTGCTACTTCCGGGAGTACCGGGGAGCTGTTTTTT. Translating gives CSATSGSTGELFF. The rearrangement links TRBV20-1 to TRBJ2-2, with D tentatively TRBD2 (6 bases). The CDR3 is 13 amino acids. The germline V and J ends were trimmed by 4 bases and 5 bases, with 11 bases remaining between them. Per germline, CDR1 DFQATT and CDR2 SNEGSKA (reference sequence).

This clonotype has a count of ten or more. The chain employs TRBV5-1 and TRBJ2-1; no clear D gene. V was trimmed by 4 bases and J by 4 bases, leaving 15 bases between them. Germline loops: CDR1 SGHRS, CDR2 YFSETQ. The CDR3 contains 15 residues. The CDR3 region has the DNA TGCGCCAGCAGCCCGGGCATGGGCGGATACAATGAGCAGTTCTTC. This gives the protein CASSPGMGGYNEQFF.

This clonotype was seen once. The chain uses TRBV27 and TRBJ1-5, with D possibly being TRBD1 (5 bases). Germline CDR1 reads MNHEY; CDR2 reads SMNVEV (reference sequence). V dropped 6 bases and J dropped 5 bases, with 17 bases sitting between them. The CDR3 covers 15 residues. CDR3 in amino acids: CASSLRAGPHQPQHF. CDR3 coding DNA: TGTGCCAGCAGCTTAAGAGCAGGGCCGCATCAGCCCCAGCATTTT.

This clonotype was recorded at least ten times. The CDR3 coding sequence is TGTGCCAGCAGTTTAGCGGGACTGTCCCTCCACTTT. This codes for CASSLAGLSLHF. The chain joins TRBV12-3 or TRBV12-4 to TRBJ1-6, with D maybe TRBD1 (5 bases). Trimming shortened V by 0 bases and J by 14 bases, and 8 bases separated the two germline ends. The CDR3 is 12 amino acids.

This clonotype was seen many times. The chain couples TRBV5-6 to TRBJ1-5; 10 bases fit TRBD1. The CDR3 spans 18 residues. Germline CDR1 is SGHDT and CDR2 is YYEEEE. The ends lost 4 bases at V and 7 bases at J; junction bases unmatched: 17. The CDR3: CASSHSLGTGALNQPQHF. As DNA, the CDR3 is TGTGCCAGCAGCCACTCTCTCGGGACAGGGGCCCTTAACCAGCCCCAGCATTTT.

The chain employs TRBV6-1 and TRBJ2-3; possible D gene TRBD2, 5 bases. Trimming removed 4 bases at V and 11 bases at J, with 13 bases between. CDR1 and CDR2 (germline): MNHNS, SASEGT. This CDR3 region has 12 residues. CDR3 coding DNA: TGTGCCAGCAGTGGGCTAGCAGTCGGGCAGTATTTT. It is translated as CASSGLAVGQYF.

The chain is built from TRBV5-8 and TRBJ2-2, with 13 bases that match TRBD2. The V gene end was trimmed by 7 bases and the J gene end by 1 base; junction bases not matched to a gene: 4. The germline V gene encodes CDR1 SGHTS and CDR2 YDEGEE. This CDR3 contains 16 residues. The CDR3 coding sequence is TGTGCCAGCCCCCGGACTAGCGGGGGGAACACCGGGGAGCTGTTTTTT. It is translated as CASPRTSGGNTGELFF.

In this sample, this clonotype turned up many times. The V gene is TRBV10-3, the J gene TRBJ1-1, with D maybe TRBD1 (5 bases). The CDR3 runs 17 residues. The germline V gene encodes CDR1 ENHRY and CDR2 SYGVKD. Deletions cut 6 bases from V and 2 bases from J, with 22 bases between. This CDR3 reads CAISPFTAGKDNTEAFF. DNA for the CDR3: TGTGCCATCAGCCCATTTACGGCAGGGAAGGACAACACTGAAGCTTTCTTT.

The sample holds many counts of this clonotype. This rearrangement joins TRBV11-1 to TRBJ2-2; TRBD1 agrees at 10 bases. Trimming cost V 5 bases and J 5 bases; bases outside gene matches: 5. The germline V gene encodes CDR1 SGHAT and CDR2 FQDESV (reference sequence). The CDR3 consists of 15 residues. The CDR3 reads CASSAWTGGTGELFF. CDR3 bases: TGTGCCAGCAGCGCGTGGACAGGGGGAACCGGGGAGCTGTTTTTT.